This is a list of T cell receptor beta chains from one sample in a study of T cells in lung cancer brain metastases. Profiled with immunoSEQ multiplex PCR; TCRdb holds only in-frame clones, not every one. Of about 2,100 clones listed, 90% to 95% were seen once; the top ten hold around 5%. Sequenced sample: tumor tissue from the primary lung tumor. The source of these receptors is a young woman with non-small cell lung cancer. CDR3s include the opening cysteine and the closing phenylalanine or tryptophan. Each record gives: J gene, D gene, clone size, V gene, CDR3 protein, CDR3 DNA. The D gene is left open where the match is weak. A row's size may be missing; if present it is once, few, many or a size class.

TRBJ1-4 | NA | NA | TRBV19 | CASTLRGRTNEKLFF | TGTGCCAGTACTCTTCGGGGCAGAACTAATGAAAAACTGTTTTTT
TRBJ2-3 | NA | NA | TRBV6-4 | CASSDGTSTDTQYF | TGTGCCAGCAGTGACGGGACTAGCACAGATACGCAGTATTTT
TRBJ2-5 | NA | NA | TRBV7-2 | CASSHHSGLFQETQYF | TGTGCCAGCAGCCACCACTCGGGACTCTTTCAAGAGACCCAGTACTTC
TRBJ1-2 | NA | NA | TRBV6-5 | CASSSPPGTPNYGYTF | TGTGCCAGCAGTTCCCCTCCCGGGACACCCAACTATGGCTACACCTTC
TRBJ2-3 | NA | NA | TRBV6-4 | CASSGGRTADTQYF | TGTGCCAGCAGTGGCGGGCGCACCGCAGATACGCAGTATTTT
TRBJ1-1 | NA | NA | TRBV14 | CASSQETLSLKPNTEAFF | TGTGCCAGCAGCCAAGAAACTCTCTCACTAAAACCGAACACTGAAGCTTTCTTT
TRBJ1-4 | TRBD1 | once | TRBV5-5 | CASSQTGIGNEKLFF | TGTGCCAGCAGCCAGACAGGGATAGGAAATGAAAAACTGTTTTTT
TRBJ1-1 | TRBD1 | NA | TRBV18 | CASSPIGQGETEAFF | TGTGCCAGCTCACCAATCGGACAGGGGGAGACTGAAGCTTTCTTT
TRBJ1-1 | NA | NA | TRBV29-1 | CSGQHMGTEAFF | TGCAGCGGCCAACACATGGGGACTGAAGCTTTCTTT
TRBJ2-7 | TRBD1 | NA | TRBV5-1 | CASSLNRGYEQYF | TGCGCCAGCAGCTTGAACAGGGGTTACGAGCAGTACTTC
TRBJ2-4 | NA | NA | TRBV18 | CASSPSVGQKNENIQYF | TGTGCCAGCTCACCCTCCGTAGGCCAGAAAAATGAAAACATTCAGTACTTC
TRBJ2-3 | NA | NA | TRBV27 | CASSLRRQDTQYF | TGTGCCAGCAGTTTACGACGACAAGATACGCAGTATTTT
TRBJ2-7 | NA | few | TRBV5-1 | CASSLRGGNYEQYF | TGCGCCAGCAGCTTGAGAGGCGGGAACTACGAGCAGTACTTC
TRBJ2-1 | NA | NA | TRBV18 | CASSPSTGGGNNEQFF | TGTGCCAGCTCACCGTCTACAGGGGGGGGCAACAATGAGCAGTTCTTC
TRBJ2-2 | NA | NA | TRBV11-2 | CASSNRGWAGELFF | TGTGCCAGCAGCAACCGTGGGTGGGCCGGGGAGCTGTTTTTT